This entry lists 29 T cell receptor beta chains sequenced from one sample in a study of beta chain features in type 1 diabetes. General observations from the study: Patients with Type 1 diabetes showed moderately but significantly shorter TCRB CDR3s in all four CD4+ subsets.

What these receptors recognize is not known. Since all of the isolated RNA was reverse transcribed, expressed TCRB transcripts were what got sequenced. Sequencing was performed with immunoSEQ multiplex PCR; in TCRdb, only in-frame clones are kept and a portion is missing. The sample has hundreds of thousands of clones, over 9.5% seen once; the top ten hold about 0.01%. Sequences were obtained from naive CD4+ T cells from blood. The receptors were sampled from a woman between 18 and 29 years old with type 1 diabetes.

J is TRBJ2-6 and V is TRBV6-6; no reliable D call. The CDR3 sequence is 14 residues long. The germline V gene has CDR1 MNHNY and CDR2 SVGAGI (reference sequence). V was shortened by 2 bases and J by 4 bases, with 6 bases between the two germline ends. CDR3 nucleotides: TGTGCCAGCAGTTACCCCTCCGGGGCCAACGTCCTGACTTTC. Translating gives CASSYPSGANVLTF.

The table lists this clone with a few counts. The chain uses TRBV5-4 and TRBJ2-1; D remains ambiguous. Germline V gene lookup returns CDR1 SGHNT and CDR2 YYREEE (reference sequence). V was trimmed by 0 bases and J by 4 bases, leaving 8 bases between them. The CDR3 loop spans 14 amino acids. For the CDR3, the DNA is TGTGCCAGCAGCTTGGATTACCAGTACAATGAGCAGTTCTTC. Protein: CASSLDYQYNEQFF.

The chain uses TRBV6-6 and TRBJ1-1, with no clear D. The CDR3 runs to 14 residues. CDR1 is MNHNY, CDR2 SVGAGI, per germline (reference sequence). The V end lost 3 bases, the J end lost 1 base, and 9 bases lay between the germline ends. The CDR3 DNA reads as TGTGCCAGCAGTTATGCCGAGGCGAACACTGAAGCTTTCTTT. Protein: CASSYAEANTEAFF.

This sequence joins TRBV5-1 and TRBJ2-3; 7 nucleotides agree with TRBD1. The CDR3 runs to 15 residues. Germline assignment: CDR1 SGHRS and CDR2 YFSETQ. Losses at the gene ends were 0 bases for V and 3 bases for J; bases not matched to a gene: 4. The chain's CDR3 is CASSLGPGQTDTQYF. As DNA, the CDR3 is TGCGCCAGCAGCTTGGGGCCGGGACAGACAGATACGCAGTATTTT.

Only a few counts were recorded for this clone. V gene TRBV29-1 combines with J gene TRBJ2-7; 7 bases line up with TRBD1. Per the germline V gene, CDR1 is SQVTM and CDR2 is ANQGSEA. V shed 7 bases and J 6 bases; nucleotides not matched to a gene: 12. This CDR3 region has 13 residues. Here the CDR3 DNA reads TGCAGCGCCGAGACAGGGAGAACCTTCGAGCAGTACTTC. This codes for CSAETGRTFEQYF.

This clone was counted only a few times. The chain combines TRBV7-2 with TRBJ2-3; 12 positions agree with TRBD2. The germline gives CDR1 SGHTA, CDR2 FQGNSA. V trimming: 0 bases; J trimming: 1 base; junction bases outside the gene matches: 5. The CDR3 runs 18 residues. CDR3 sequence: CASSLAPLAGGRTDTQYF. As DNA, the CDR3 is TGTGCCAGCAGCTTAGCCCCACTAGCGGGAGGCCGCACAGATACGCAGTATTTT.

This rearrangement joins TRBV15 to TRBJ2-7; 9 bases fit TRBD1. The CDR3 totals 15 residues. V lost 3 bases and J lost 2; bases outside the gene matches: 5. The germline CDR1 and CDR2 sequences are LNHNV and YYDKDF (reference sequence). This CDR3 is CATSSGTGLTYEQYF. As DNA, the CDR3 is TGTGCCACCAGCAGTGGGACAGGGCTAACCTACGAGCAGTACTTC.

This clone has only a few counts. The chain has TRBV5-1 and TRBJ1-5; TRBD1 aligns across 7 bases. This CDR3 is 14 amino acids long. The ends lost 2 bases at V and 7 bases at J; junction bases unmatched: 6. The germline V gene has CDR1 SGHRS and CDR2 YFSETQ. Here the CDR3 DNA reads TGCGCCAGCAGCTTACAGGGGAGCGGGCAGCCCCAGCATTTT. Its translation: CASSLQGSGQPQHF. Variable domain in full (rest from reference TRBV5-1 and TRBJ1-5): KAGVTQTPRYLIKTRGQQVTLSCSPISGHRSVSWYQQTPGQGLQFLFEYFSETQRNKGNFPGRFSGRQFSNSRSEMNVSTLELGDSALYLCASSLQGSGQPQHFGDGTRLSIL.

The CDR3 DNA sequence: TGTGCCAGCAGCGCGCCCAGCGGGAAACCGATTTACGAGCAGTACTTC. Translated: CASSAPSGKPIYEQYF. V is TRBV28 and J is TRBJ2-7, with 7 bases lining up with TRBD2. The CDR3 runs 16 residues. Germline lookup yields CDR1 MDHEN and CDR2 SYDVKM. J lost 4 bases, V lost 6 bases, and 15 bases had no gene match.

This clone was counted between two and nine times. This chain connects TRBV9 to TRBJ2-1; D possibly corresponds to TRBD2 (5 bases). Trimming stripped 0 bases from V and 10 bases from J, with 11 bases between. The CDR3 runs to 13 residues. CDR1 is SGDLS, CDR2 YYNGEE, per germline. CDR3 amino acids: CASSVDPPGEQFF. Written as DNA, the CDR3 is TGTGCCAGCAGCGTAGATCCCCCGGGGGAGCAGTTCTTC. The full variable domain, rest sourced from reference TRBV9 and TRBJ2-1, is DSGVTQTPKHLITATGQRVTLRCSPRSGDLSVYWYQQSLDQGLQFLIQYYNGEERAKGNILERFSAQQFPDLHSELNLSSLELGDSALYFCASSVDPPGEQFFGPGTRLTVL.

This clone was found a few times. The rearrangement joins TRBV9 to TRBJ1-2; D is uncertain. CDR3 size: 14 residues. Germline assignment: CDR1 SGDLS and CDR2 YYNGEE. V was pared by 0 bases and J by 4 bases, with 10 bases between. CDR3 sequence reads: CASSVVTATYGYTF. The CDR3 region has the DNA TGTGCCAGCAGCGTAGTAACAGCCACCTATGGCTACACCTTC.

The chain is built from TRBV28 and TRBJ2-7; the match to TRBD2 covers 7 bases. The germline gives CDR1 MDHEN, CDR2 SYDVKM. V gave up 8 bases and J gave up 3 bases; unmatched junction bases: 10. The CDR3 covers 14 residues. CDR3 region: CASGSWLADYEQYF. The CDR3 region has the DNA TGTGCCAGCGGGTCGTGGCTAGCGGACTACGAGCAGTACTTC.

This sequence joins TRBV7-2 and TRBJ2-2; 12 positions match TRBD2. From germline, CDR1 is SGHTA and CDR2 FQGNSA. The junction had 9 bases not matched to a gene; V was cut back by 8 bases and J by 8 bases. The CDR3 is 15 residues long. The CDR3 loop reads CASLRTSGALGELFF. Written as DNA, the CDR3 is TGTGCCAGCCTCCGGACTAGCGGGGCCCTTGGGGAGCTGTTTTTT.

This clone was seen more than once but under ten times. As DNA, the CDR3 is TGTGCCACCAGCAGGGCTCACTACGAGCAGTACTTC. This codes for CATSRAHYEQYF. This chain connects TRBV15 to TRBJ2-7; D is unclear. CDR3 length: 12 amino acids. Germline CDR1 and CDR2: LNHNV and YYDKDF (reference sequence). V lost 3 bases and J 3 bases, leaving 6 bases between the germline ends.

This clone was counted only a few times. The rearrangement links TRBV7-2 to TRBJ2-5, with D possibly matching TRBD1 (6 bases). CDR3 length equals 15 residues. V was pared by 1 base and J by 4 bases, with 13 bases between. Looked up from germline, CDR1 is SGHTA and CDR2 is FQGNSA. CDR3 bases: TGTGCCAGCAGCTTAGTCGGCAGGGGTGGAGAGACCCAGTACTTC. It encodes CASSLVGRGGETQYF. Supplemented by reference TRBV7-2 and TRBJ2-5, the full variable domain reads GAGVSQSPSNKVTEKGKDVELRCDPISGHTALYWYRQSLGQGLEFLIYFQGNSAPDKSGLPSDRFSAERTGGSVSTLTIQRTQQEDSAVYLCASSLVGRGGETQYFGPGTRLLVL.

This clone was counted once. This sample also contains other DNA sequences that code for the same CDR3. The chain is built from TRBV9 and TRBJ1-1; weak D call: TRBD1 (5 bases). From germline, CDR1 is SGDLS and CDR2 YYNGEE. The V and J ends lost 0 bases and 4 bases respectively, with 13 bases between them. The CDR3 runs to 15 residues. The CDR3 DNA follows: TGTGCCAGCAGCGTAGTTGGAGGGGTGGGCACTGAAGCTTTCTTT. It encodes CASSVVGGVGTEAFF.

This clone was seen a handful of times. The sample contains more than one DNA sequence encoding this CDR3. The chain combines TRBV28 with TRBJ1-1, with D possibly being TRBD1 (5 bases). Germline CDR1 and CDR2: MDHEN and SYDVKM. Trimming pared 3 bases from V and 0 bases from J, leaving 5 bases between. This CDR3 is built from 13 residues. CDR3 residues: CASSFRVNTEAFF. The CDR3 DNA follows: TGTGCCAGCAGTTTCAGGGTGAACACTGAAGCTTTCTTT.

The gene calls are TRBV2 and TRBJ2-3, with D tentatively TRBD2 (6 bases). CDR3 size: 14 residues. Germline CDR1 reads SNHLY; CDR2 reads FYNNEI. V was trimmed by 4 bases and J by 3 bases, leaving 11 bases between them. In DNA, the CDR3 is TGTGCCAGCAGTGGAAGGAGGGGTACAGATACGCAGTATTTT. Amino acids: CASSGRRGTDTQYF.

Only a few counts were recorded for this clone. The chain recombines TRBV2 with TRBJ1-1; D is possibly TRBD1 (5 bases). Looked up from germline, CDR1 is SNHLY and CDR2 is FYNNEI. The CDR3 contains 14 residues. V lost 5 bases, J lost 4 bases, and 14 bases lay in between. The CDR3 DNA sequence: TGTGCCAGCAGTTACCGTCCTCAGGGCACTGAAGCTTTCTTT. As protein: CASSYRPQGTEAFF. The complete variable domain, with remaining parts taken from reference TRBV2 and TRBJ1-1, reads EPEVTQTPSHQVTQMGQEVILRCVPISNHLYFYWYRQILGQKVEFLVSFYNNEISEKSEIFDDQFSVERPDGSNFTLKIRSTKLEDSAMYFCASSYRPQGTEAFFGQGTRLTVV.

The chain employs TRBV10-3 and TRBJ1-1, with 7 positions matching TRBD1. This CDR3 has 14 amino acids. CDR1 is ENHRY and CDR2 is SYGVKD in the germline V gene. J was trimmed by 3 bases and V by 0 bases; bases with no gene match: 1. CDR3 DNA: TGTGCCATCAGTGAGTCCGGACAGGACACTGAAGCTTTCTTT. Its protein product is CAISESGQDTEAFF.

In DNA form, the CDR3 reads TGTGCCAGCAGAGGGGACAGGGTGGTTGACGAGCAGTACTTC. This codes for CASRGDRVVDEQYF. This chain uses TRBV6-1 with TRBJ2-7, with TRBD1 identical over 9 bases. The CDR3 contains 14 residues. J lost 5 bases, V lost 6 bases, and 8 bases had no gene match. Germline CDR1 is MNHNS and CDR2 is SASEGT.

The chain couples TRBV27 to TRBJ2-2; 7 nucleotides line up with TRBD1. The CDR3 spans 15 residues. J gave up 4 bases and V 3 bases, and 5 bases lay outside the gene matches. The germline V gene encodes CDR1 MNHEY and CDR2 SMNVEV (reference sequence). CDR3 in DNA: TGTGCCAGCAGTTTCCGAACAGGGGTCACCGGGGAGCTGTTTTTT. This encodes CASSFRTGVTGELFF.

This clone was counted only a few times. The rearrangement links TRBV4-3 to TRBJ2-7, with D hard to call. The germline gives CDR1 LGHNA, CDR2 YSLEER. Trimming shortened V by 0 bases and J by 2 bases, and 14 bases separated the two germline ends. This CDR3 contains 16 residues. Here the CDR3 DNA reads TGCGCCAGCAGCCAAGAGACGGGTCCGTCAGCCTACGAGCAGTACTTC. Translation gives CASSQETGPSAYEQYF.

This sequence joins TRBV28 and TRBJ2-6; 7 nucleotides match TRBD2. The V segment lost 6 bases and the J segment 2 bases; nucleotides outside the gene matches: 7. This CDR3 comprises 16 residues. Germline values: CDR1 MDHEN, CDR2 SYDVKM. This chain's CDR3 is CASSPAGRAGANVLTF. CDR3 bases: TGTGCCAGCAGCCCAGCTGGGAGGGCTGGGGCCAACGTCCTGACTTTC.

This rearrangement joins TRBV5-1 to TRBJ2-7; 7 bases are shared with TRBD1. Per the germline V gene, CDR1 is SGHRS and CDR2 is YFSETQ. The CDR3 is 15 amino acids. Germline trimming cut 0 bases from V and 2 bases from J; bases unmatched to any gene: 5. The CDR3 coding sequence is TGCGCCAGCAGCTTGGACAGGGGTTCCCCCTACGAGCAGTACTTC. Translation: CASSLDRGSPYEQYF.

This clone appeared a few times. DNA for the CDR3: TGTGCCAGTAGTATGGGGACATTAAGGGCCTACGAGCAGTACTTC. Translating it yields CASSMGTLRAYEQYF. The chain has TRBV19 and TRBJ2-7; tentative D call: TRBD1 (6 bases). Germline V gives CDR1 LNHDA, CDR2 SQIVND (reference sequence). V gave up 3 bases and J gave up 2 bases, with 14 bases separating them. CDR3 length equals 15 residues. Using reference TRBV19 and TRBJ2-7 for the parts outside the CDR3, the full variable domain is DGGITQSPKYLFRKEGQNVTLSCEQNLNHDAMYWYRQDPGQGLRLIYYSQIVNDFQKGDIAEGYSVSREKKESFPLTVTSAQKNPTAFYLCASSMGTLRAYEQYFGPGTRLTVT.

This chain links TRBV29-1 with TRBJ2-7; 11 bases match TRBD2. CDR1 is SQVTM and CDR2 is ANQGSEA in the germline V gene. The junction had 8 bases not matched to a gene; V was cut back by 4 bases and J by 3 bases. There are 15 residues in the CDR3. The CDR3 bases are TGCAGCGTTGCGTTCCGACTAGCGGGGAGCTACGAGCAGTACTTC. Protein sequence: CSVAFRLAGSYEQYF.

The chain employs TRBV7-2 and TRBJ1-6; D gene uncertain. The CDR3 loop spans 11 amino acids. V was shortened by 0 bases and J by 14 bases, with 5 bases between the two germline ends. Germline V lookup: CDR1 SGHTA, CDR2 FQGNSA. The CDR3 spells CASSLARTLHF. CDR3 DNA sequence: TGTGCCAGCAGCTTAGCGAGGACCCTCCACTTT. Filled out from reference TRBV7-2 and TRBJ1-6, the complete variable domain reads GAGVSQSPSNKVTEKGKDVELRCDPISGHTALYWYRQSLGQGLEFLIYFQGNSAPDKSGLPSDRFSAERTGGSVSTLTIQRTQQEDSAVYLCASSLARTLHFGNGTRLTVT.

The chain links TRBV20-1 to TRBJ2-7, with D possibly matching TRBD1 (6 bases). Per the germline V gene, CDR1 is DFQATT and CDR2 is SNEGSKA (reference sequence). The CDR3 extends over 10 amino acids. V dropped 5 bases and J dropped 6 bases, with 8 bases sitting between them. CDR3 sequence (DNA): TGCAGTGCTTTGGGGGCCGAGCAGTACTTC. Its protein is CSALGAEQYF.